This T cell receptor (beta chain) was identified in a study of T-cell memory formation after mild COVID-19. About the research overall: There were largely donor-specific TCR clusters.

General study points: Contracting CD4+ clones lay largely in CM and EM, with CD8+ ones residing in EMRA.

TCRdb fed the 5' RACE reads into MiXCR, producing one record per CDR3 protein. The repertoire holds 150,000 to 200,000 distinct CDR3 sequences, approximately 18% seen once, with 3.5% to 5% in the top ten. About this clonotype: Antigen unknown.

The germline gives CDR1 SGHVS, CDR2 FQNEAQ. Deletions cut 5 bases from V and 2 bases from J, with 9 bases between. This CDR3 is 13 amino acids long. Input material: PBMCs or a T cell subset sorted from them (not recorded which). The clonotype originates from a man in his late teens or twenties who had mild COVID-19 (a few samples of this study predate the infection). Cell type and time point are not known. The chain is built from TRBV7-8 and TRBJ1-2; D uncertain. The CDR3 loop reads CASSQSGNYGYTF. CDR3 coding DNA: TGTGCCAGCAGCCAGTCGGGGAACTATGGCTACACCTTC.